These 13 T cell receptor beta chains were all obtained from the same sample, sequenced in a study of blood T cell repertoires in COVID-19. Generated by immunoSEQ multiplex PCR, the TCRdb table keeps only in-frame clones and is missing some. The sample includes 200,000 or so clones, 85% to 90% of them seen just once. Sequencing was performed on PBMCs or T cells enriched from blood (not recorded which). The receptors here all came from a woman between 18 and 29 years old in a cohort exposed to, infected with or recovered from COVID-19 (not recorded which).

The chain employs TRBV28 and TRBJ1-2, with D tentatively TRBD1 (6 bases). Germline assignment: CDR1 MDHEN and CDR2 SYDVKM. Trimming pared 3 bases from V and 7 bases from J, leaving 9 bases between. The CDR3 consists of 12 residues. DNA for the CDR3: TGTGCCAGCAGTTTTGGGGGCCTTGGCTACACCTTC. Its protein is CASSFGGLGYTF.

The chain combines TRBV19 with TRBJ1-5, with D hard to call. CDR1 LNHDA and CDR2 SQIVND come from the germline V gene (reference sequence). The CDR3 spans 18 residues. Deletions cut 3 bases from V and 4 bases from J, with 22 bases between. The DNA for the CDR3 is TGTGCCAGTAGTATTCCCGGACTCTTGTTCGACTGGAATCAGCCCCAGCATTTT. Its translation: CASSIPGLLFDWNQPQHF.

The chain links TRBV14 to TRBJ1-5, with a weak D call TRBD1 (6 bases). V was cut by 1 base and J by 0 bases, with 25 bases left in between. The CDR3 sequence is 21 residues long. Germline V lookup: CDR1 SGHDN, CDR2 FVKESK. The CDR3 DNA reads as TGTGCCAGCAGCCAAGTAGGAATGTCGTCCTCCAGGGGATATAGCAATCAGCCCCAGCATTTT. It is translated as CASSQVGMSSSRGYSNQPQHF.

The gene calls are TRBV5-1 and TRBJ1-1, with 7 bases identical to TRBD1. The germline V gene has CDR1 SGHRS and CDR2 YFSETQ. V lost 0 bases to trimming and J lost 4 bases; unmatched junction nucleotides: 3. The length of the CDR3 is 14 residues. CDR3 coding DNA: TGCGCCAGCAGCTTGGGACAGGGATTCACTGAAGCTTTCTTT. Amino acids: CASSLGQGFTEAFF.

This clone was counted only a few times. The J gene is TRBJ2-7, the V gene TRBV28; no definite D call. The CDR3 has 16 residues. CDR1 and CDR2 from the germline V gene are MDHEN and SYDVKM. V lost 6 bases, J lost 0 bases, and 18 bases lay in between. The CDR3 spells CASRPPRTFSSYEQYF. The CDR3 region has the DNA TGTGCCAGCAGACCCCCCCGAACCTTTAGCTCCTACGAGCAGTACTTC.

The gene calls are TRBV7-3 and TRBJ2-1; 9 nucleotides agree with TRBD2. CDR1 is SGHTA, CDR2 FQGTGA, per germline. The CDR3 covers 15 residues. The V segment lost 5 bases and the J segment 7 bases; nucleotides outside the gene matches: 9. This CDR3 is CASSAGLAGDNEQFF. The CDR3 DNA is TGTGCCAGCAGCGCGGGACTAGCTGGTGATAATGAGCAGTTCTTC.

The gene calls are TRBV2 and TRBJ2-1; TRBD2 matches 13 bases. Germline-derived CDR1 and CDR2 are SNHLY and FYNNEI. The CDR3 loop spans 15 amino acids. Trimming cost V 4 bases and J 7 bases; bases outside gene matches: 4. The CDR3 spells CASSGTSGGDNEQFF. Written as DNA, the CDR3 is TGTGCCAGCAGTGGGACTAGCGGGGGAGATAATGAGCAGTTCTTC.

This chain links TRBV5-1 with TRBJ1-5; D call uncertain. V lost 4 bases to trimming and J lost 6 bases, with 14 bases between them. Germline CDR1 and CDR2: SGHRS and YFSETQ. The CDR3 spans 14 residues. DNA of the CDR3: TGCGCCAGCAGCGCATCTCCACAGAGTCAGCCCCAGCATTTT. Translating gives CASSASPQSQPQHF.

Here the CDR3 reads CASSSIAVQGANYGYTF. The CDR3 bases are TGTGCCAGCAGTTCTATTGCCGTACAGGGAGCTAACTATGGCTACACCTTC. The V and J genes are TRBV28 and TRBJ1-2; weak D call: TRBD1 (6 bases). The CDR3 extends over 17 amino acids. Germline V gene sequence: CDR1 MDHEN, CDR2 SYDVKM. Trimming removed 4 bases from V and 0 bases from J, with 18 bases in between.

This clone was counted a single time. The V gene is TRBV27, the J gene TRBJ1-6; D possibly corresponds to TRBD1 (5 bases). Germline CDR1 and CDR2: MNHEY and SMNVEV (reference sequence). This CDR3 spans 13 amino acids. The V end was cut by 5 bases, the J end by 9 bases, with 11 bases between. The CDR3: CASSGRGASPLHF. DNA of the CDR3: TGTGCCAGCAGTGGTAGGGGCGCTTCACCCCTCCACTTT.

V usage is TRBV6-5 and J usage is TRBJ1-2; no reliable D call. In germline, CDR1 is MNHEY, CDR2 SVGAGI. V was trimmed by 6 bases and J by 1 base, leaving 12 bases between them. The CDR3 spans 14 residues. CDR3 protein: CASSRDTHNYGYTF. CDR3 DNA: TGTGCCAGCAGCCGCGACACCCATAACTATGGCTACACCTTC.

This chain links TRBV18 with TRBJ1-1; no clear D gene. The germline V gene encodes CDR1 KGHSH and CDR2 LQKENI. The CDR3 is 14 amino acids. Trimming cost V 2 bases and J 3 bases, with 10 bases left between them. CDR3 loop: CASSPGRADTEAFF. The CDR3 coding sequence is TGTGCCAGCTCACCAGGGAGGGCGGACACTGAAGCTTTCTTT.

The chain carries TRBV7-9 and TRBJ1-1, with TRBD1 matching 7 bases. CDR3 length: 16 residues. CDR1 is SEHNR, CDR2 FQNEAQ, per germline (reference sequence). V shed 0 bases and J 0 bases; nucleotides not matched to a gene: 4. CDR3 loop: CASSLAPGQMNTEAFF. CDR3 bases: TGTGCCAGCAGCTTAGCTCCGGGACAGATGAACACTGAAGCTTTCTTT.